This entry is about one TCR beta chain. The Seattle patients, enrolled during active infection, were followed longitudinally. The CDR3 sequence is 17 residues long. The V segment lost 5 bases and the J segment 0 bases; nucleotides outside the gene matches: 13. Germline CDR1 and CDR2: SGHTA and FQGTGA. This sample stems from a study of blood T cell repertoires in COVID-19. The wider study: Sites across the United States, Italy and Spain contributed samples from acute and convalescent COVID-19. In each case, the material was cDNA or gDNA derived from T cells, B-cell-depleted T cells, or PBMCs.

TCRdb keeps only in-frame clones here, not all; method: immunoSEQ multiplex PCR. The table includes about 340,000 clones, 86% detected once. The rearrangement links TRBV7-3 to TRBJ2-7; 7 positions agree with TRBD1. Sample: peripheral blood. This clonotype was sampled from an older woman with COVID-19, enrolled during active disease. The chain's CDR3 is CASSLPTRGQYSYEQYF. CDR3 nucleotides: TGTGCCAGCAGCCTACCAACGAGGGGACAGTACTCCTACGAGCAGTACTTC.